This T cell receptor beta chain was identified during a study of CD8+ T cells in alopecia areata. About the research overall: Treated patients were given 5 to 10 mg oral tofacitinib twice daily. Tofacitinib ran 6 to 18 months, followed by 6 months off drug. Notes on the study in general: Unlike in mice, where it was clearer, TCR sharing across patients was less clear, possibly HLA-related.

This clone showed up many times. Its antigen is not known. Per germline, CDR1 MNHEY and CDR2 SMNVEV (reference sequence). The CDR3 has 14 residues. V lost 8 bases to trimming and J lost 0 bases; unmatched junction nucleotides: 1. It was cDNA, reverse transcribed from extracted RNA, that served as the sequencing template. Data came from immunoSEQ multiplex PCR; TCRdb stores just in-frame clones and leaves some out. There are 55,000 to 75,000 clones in the sample; roughly half occur only once, and 17% lies in the top ten. Patients with alopecia areata provided lesional scalp punch biopsies as well as peripheral blood.

This TCR was recovered from a human donor with alopecia areata. Specimen: CD8+ T cells sorted from blood, collected at week 0. The gene calls are TRBV27 and TRBJ1-5, with TRBD1 matching 10 bases. The CDR3 nucleotides read TGTGCCAGCCGGACAGGGGGTAGCAATCAGCCCCAGCATTTT. It encodes CASRTGGSNQPQHF.